This is a list of T cell receptor beta chains from one sample in a study of cytomegalovirus exposure and HLA in healthy donors. Profiling relied on immunoSEQ multiplex PCR, and the TCRdb table lists in-frame clones only, not all of them. The sample has around 110,000 clones; around 10% are singletons. Sequencing was performed on PBMCs. These receptors all come from a man aged 25 to 45 in good health and CMV-seronegative. Both conserved end residues are trimmed from each CDR3.

CDR3 length | V gene | CDR3 protein
13 | TRBV6-5 | ASSSFQGRVWGYT
14 | TRBV5-1 | ASSLEAGIGVNEQF
13 | TRBV10-3 | ATEDRGPGNQPQH
12 | TRBV29-1 | SVVSGTVNTEAF
10 | TRBV29-1 | SVLTGGTEAF
13 | TRBV19 | ASSKGLLYNYGYT
12 | TRBV27 | ASSSGGKNTEAF
12 | TRBV6-5 | ASTSEGHRGLAF
13 | TRBV23-1 | ASSPRSYSGNTIY
10 | TRBV11-3 | ASSSNPREQY
17 | TRBV4-3 | ASSQHWQTDRPITDTQY
11 | TRBV30 | AWRQREPYEQY
13 | TRBV28 | ASSLVTISNQPQH
11 | TRBV9 | ASARQGTGELF
13 | TRBV5-1 | ASSFSPGGGYGYT
11 | TRBV11-2 | ASSYRLNYGYT
13 | TRBV5-1 | ASSTTSGGPATQY
11 | TRBV9 | ASSGGRGYEQY
12 | TRBV27 | ASSPGQYTDTQY
13 | TRBV5-1 | ASSPPSGSTDEQF
14 | TRBV18 | ASLTRQGANTGELF
15 | TRBV4-3 | ASSQDRTSSGANVLT
15 | TRBV14 | ASSRGTSGTRADTQY
13 | TRBV4-1 | ASSQESRGVSEQY
13 | TRBV28 | ASSIGGAGTGELF
13 | TRBV7-6 | ASSLTSGRADTQY
11 | TRBV7-9 | ASSETSDYEQY
10 | TRBV29-1 | SVGEVSGGYT
12 | TRBV6-4 | ASREGDRNTEAF
12 | TRBV5-1 | ASSDRGRDYGYT
15 | TRBV7-8 | ASSFFPLETVNTEAF
13 | TRBV6-6 | ASSTSDRGGETQY